This is a list of T cell receptor beta chains from one sample in a study of T-cell reconstitution after alpha-beta-depleted transplantation in children. TCRdb recomputed calls from the PCR reads with MiXCR, one row per CDR3 protein. The sample has around 9,000 distinct CDR3 sequences; 17% are singletons. Here the sequenced sample was PBMCs, mostly from graft donor cells, taken 60 days after TCRalphabeta/CD19-depleted stem cell transplant. The receptors come from a girl under two years old who had a stem cell transplant for combined immunodeficiency, so the T cells may come from the graft donor. The CDR3 runs from the conserved cysteine through the conserved F or W. D genes are given only for firm matches. Expanded clones are given a class, and other clones once, few, many or no size at all.

J gene,D gene,clone size,V gene,CDR3 protein,CDR3 DNA
TRBJ2-7,NA,NA,TRBV5-1,CASSAGQTYEQYF,TGCGCCAGCAGCGCGGGACAGACCTACGAGCAGTACTTC
TRBJ2-1,NA,NA,TRBV11-2,CASSSSPMRPFNEQFF,TGTGCCAGCAGTAGTAGCCCCATGAGGCCCTTCAATGAGCAGTTCTTC
TRBJ1-4,TRBD1,NA,TRBV12-3/TRBV12-4,CASRPETGRRPFF,TGTGCCAGCAGACCCGAGACAGGGCGCCGTCCGTTTTTT
TRBJ2-1,NA,few,TRBV11-1,CASSPTSRNEQFF,TGTGCCAGCAGCCCGACCTCCCGTAATGAGCAGTTCTTC
TRBJ2-7,NA,many,TRBV12-3/TRBV12-4,CATNDGTSYEQYF,TGTGCCACCAACGACGGGACCTCCTACGAGCAGTACTTC
TRBJ2-3,TRBD2,NA,TRBV6-5,CASSLERGVSTDTQYF,TGTGCCAGCAGTCTTGAGCGGGGGGTTAGCACAGATACGCAGTATTTT
TRBJ2-7,NA,many,TRBV30,CAWIFPGTYEQYF,TGTGCCTGGATTTTCCCCGGGACCTACGAGCAGTACTTC
TRBJ2-7,NA,many,TRBV7-9,CASSLDRVGLSYEQYF,TGTGCCAGCAGCTTAGACAGGGTGGGTCTCTCCTACGAGCAGTACTTC
TRBJ2-2,NA,few,TRBV28,CASSLWGGGELFF,TGTGCCAGCAGTTTATGGGGTGGCGGGGAGCTGTTTTTT
TRBJ2-7,TRBD2,few,TRBV7-2,CASSWGAGDLEQYF,TGTGCCAGCAGCTGGGGAGCGGGAGACCTCGAGCAGTACTTC
TRBJ2-2,NA,few,TRBV24-1,CATSALGGGKNTGELFF,TGTGCCACCAGTGCCCTTGGGGGGGGCAAGAACACCGGGGAGCTGTTTTTT
TRBJ1-2,NA,many,TRBV20-1,CSARKGVGNSGYGYTF,TGCAGTGCTAGAAAAGGGGTGGGGAATTCGGGATATGGCTACACCTTC
TRBJ2-1,NA,many,TRBV4-3,CASSQGRRGGGDEQFF,TGCGCCAGCAGCCAAGGTCGTCGCGGAGGTGGCGATGAGCAGTTCTTC
TRBJ2-1,NA,many,TRBV5-4,CASSRPGVAEYNEQFF,TGTGCCAGCAGCCGCCCGGGGGTAGCGGAGTACAATGAGCAGTTCTTC
TRBJ2-2,NA,many,TRBV12-3/TRBV12-4,CASSFARGTGELFF,TGTGCCAGCAGTTTCGCACGTGGCACCGGGGAGCTGTTTTTT
TRBJ1-1,NA,few,TRBV7-2,CASSARANRMNTEAFF,TGTGCCAGCAGCGCCCGAGCAAATCGAATGAACACTGAAGCTTTCTTT
TRBJ2-7,TRBD2,NA,TRBV7-2,CASRAGTSGRAHEQYF,TGTGCCAGCAGGGCCGGGACTAGCGGGAGGGCCCACGAGCAGTACTTC
TRBJ1-5,TRBD1,many,TRBV20-1,CSARQFGTGRNQPQHF,TGCAGTGCTAGGCAGTTTGGGACAGGTCGGAATCAGCCCCAGCATTTT
TRBJ2-1,NA,many,TRBV20-1,CSASGIYNEQFF,TGCAGTGCTAGCGGGATATACAATGAGCAGTTCTTC
TRBJ2-5,NA,many,TRBV20-1,CSKGLQETQYF,TGCAGTAAAGGGCTCCAAGAGACCCAGTACTTC
TRBJ1-1,NA,NA,TRBV5-1,CASSLVRTDLEAFF,TGCGCCAGCAGCTTGGTTCGCACGGACCTTGAAGCTTTCTTT
TRBJ2-1,NA,many,TRBV20-1,CSAAGSYNEQFF,TGCAGTGCGGCGGGTTCCTACAATGAGCAGTTCTTC
TRBJ2-5,NA,medium-sized,TRBV20-1,CSVTLARETQYF,TGCAGTGTCACCCTCGCCCGAGAGACCCAGTACTTC
TRBJ2-1,TRBD1,many,TRBV12-3/TRBV12-4,CASCQFGTGENEQFF,TGTGCCAGCTGCCAGTTCGGGACAGGGGAAAATGAGCAGTTCTTC
TRBJ2-2,TRBD2,NA,TRBV4-3,CASSQGIAGQNTGELFF,TGCGCCAGCAGCCAAGGAATAGCGGGACAGAACACCGGGGAGCTGTTTTTT
TRBJ2-7,NA,many,TRBV6-5,CASSYGEGNNEQYF,TGTGCCAGCAGTTACGGAGAGGGAAATAACGAGCAGTACTTC
TRBJ2-1,NA,few,TRBV3-1,CASSQVRVDEQFF,TGTGCCAGCAGCCAAGTCAGGGTAGATGAGCAGTTCTTC
TRBJ1-5,TRBD1,many,TRBV5-6,CASSLDRGQPQHF,TGTGCCAGCAGCTTGGACAGGGGACAGCCCCAGCATTTT
TRBJ2-1,TRBD2,many,TRBV20-1,CSAVGLAVYNEQFF,TGCAGTGCCGTGGGACTAGCGGTCTACAATGAGCAGTTCTTC
TRBJ2-1,TRBD2,NA,TRBV11-2,CASSLGSGSFF,TGTGCCAGCAGCTTAGGTAGCGGGAGTTTCTTC
TRBJ2-7,NA,once,TRBV3-1,CASSQDRASYEQYF,TGTGCCAGCAGCCAAGATCGAGCCTCCTACGAGCAGTACTTC
TRBJ2-3,NA,many,TRBV20-1,CSARDLATPMDTQYF,TGCAGTGCTAGAGATCTGGCCACGCCCATGGATACGCAGTATTTT
TRBJ2-3,NA,many,TRBV7-6,CASSRNSDTQYF,TGTGCCAGCAGCCGTAATAGCGATACGCAGTATTTT
TRBJ2-5,TRBD2,many,TRBV24-1,CATSDLRSGSRETQYF,TGTGCCACCAGTGATTTGCGGAGCGGGAGCAGGGAGACCCAGTACTTC
TRBJ1-2,NA,NA,TRBV6-5,CASRPDQAHGYTF,TGTGCCAGCAGACCGGACCAAGCCCATGGCTACACCTTC
TRBJ2-1,NA,NA,TRBV11-1,CASSLIERFQFF,TGTGCCAGCAGCTTAATAGAACGGTTCCAGTTCTTC
TRBJ2-2,NA,many,TRBV27,CASISLQNTGELFF,TGTGCCAGCATTTCCCTACAGAACACCGGGGAGCTGTTTTTT
TRBJ2-7,TRBD2,NA,TRBV6-5,CASSSRTSGRGYEQYF,TGTGCCAGCAGTTCGAGGACTAGCGGGAGGGGCTACGAGCAGTACTTC
TRBJ2-3,TRBD1,NA,TRBV7-9,CARRDRDTDTQYF,TGTGCCAGACGGGACAGGGACACAGATACGCAGTATTTT
TRBJ1-2,NA,NA,TRBV5-5,CASSLRRGIRYTF,TGTGCCAGCAGCTTACGTAGGGGGATACGCTACACCTTC
TRBJ1-2,TRBD1,few,TRBV10-3,CAISEPHDYRGDYGYTF,TGTGCCATCAGTGAGCCACACGATTACAGGGGCGACTATGGCTACACCTTC
TRBJ2-5,TRBD2,few,TRBV15,CATSRVAGEVETQYF,TGTGCCACCAGCAGAGTAGCGGGAGAGGTTGAGACCCAGTACTTC
TRBJ1-2,NA,NA,TRBV5-1,CASSSGAGFYGYTF,TGCGCCAGCAGCTCTGGGGCTGGTTTCTATGGCTACACCTTC
TRBJ2-5,NA,many,TRBV7-2,CASSLVETQYF,TGTGCCAGCAGCTTAGTTGAGACCCAGTACTTC
TRBJ2-5,NA,many,TRBV5-1,CASSLDGWYQETQYF,TGCGCCAGCAGCCTCGACGGTTGGTACCAAGAGACCCAGTACTTC
TRBJ2-7,NA,NA,TRBV19,CASSIVFGTSYEQYF,TGTGCCAGTAGTATTGTTTTTGGCACTTCCTACGAGCAGTACTTC
TRBJ1-6,TRBD1,many,TRBV4-1,CASSQGVPGQAYNSPLHF,TGCGCCAGCAGCCAAGGAGTCCCGGGACAGGCATATAATTCACCCCTCCACTTT
TRBJ1-2,TRBD1,many,TRBV12-3/TRBV12-4,CASSPDRFNGYTF,TGTGCCAGCAGCCCGGACAGGTTTAATGGCTACACCTTC
TRBJ1-1,NA,many,TRBV29-1,CSEGGTEAFF,TGCAGTGAAGGAGGCACTGAAGCTTTCTTT